This T cell receptor beta chain was sequenced in a study of cytomegalovirus exposure and HLA in healthy donors. This CDR3 spans 16 amino acids. Between the trimmed V and J ends, which lost 3 bases and 3 bases, there was a span of 14 bases. CDR1 is SEHNR, CDR2 FQNEAQ, per germline (reference sequence). The PCR contained 60 Vbeta and 13 Jbeta primers. Profiling relied on immunoSEQ multiplex PCR, and the TCRdb table lists in-frame clones only, not all of them. This table has roughly 120,000 clones, approximately 80% appearing once. The TCR originated in a woman aged 18 to 35 in good health and CMV-seropositive. Sequencing was done on a sample of PBMCs. The V call is TRBV7-9, the J call TRBJ1-4, with a possible D match to TRBD1 (5 bases). The CDR3 sequence: CASSFSPGGSNEKLFF. The CDR3 DNA reads as TGTGCCAGCAGCTTCAGCCCCGGGGGGTCTAATGAAAAACTGTTTTTT.